This record covers a single TCR beta chain. There is no known antigen for this receptor. Base qualities are not recorded, but no much larger clone differs from it by a single base. Within the sample, other DNA sequences also encode this same CDR3. This entry belongs to a study of OX40 agonist ivuxolimab in advanced cancers. Regarding the research as a whole: Ivuxolimab was a fully human IgG2 agonistic monoclonal antibody targeting the costimulatory receptor OX40 (CD134). Intravenous ivuxolimab was administered to patients every 2 weeks at six dose levels: 0.01, 0.1, 0.3, 1.5, 3 and 10 mg/kg. Of the roughly 54 patients in dose escalation, 19 had hepatocellular carcinoma, around 15 had melanoma, 9 had renal cell carcinoma and 9 had head and neck cancer. A male proportion of nearly 85% and a mean age of 60 years, ranging from roughly 23 to 79, were recorded for the dose-escalation cohort. Patients were allowed to have had prior anti-PD-1, anti-PD-L1 or anti-CTLA-4 therapy, and less than 45% of the dose-escalation patients had previously received checkpoint inhibitors. Partial responses occurred in three dose-escalation patients, of whom one had hepatocellular carcinoma and two had cutaneous melanoma. Peripheral TCRbeta sequencing was intended to test whether TCR sequence diversity was altered and clonal T-cell expansion was caused by ivuxolimab. The paper covers the monotherapy dose-escalation part of the phase I ivuxolimab trial, which included N of about 50 patients.

Points the paper makes about the study in general: Low levels of normalized T-cell clonal expansion were also seen in some patients who did not respond. In partial responders in the 0.1-3.0 mg/kg groups, normalized peripheral clonal expansion was found to be among the lowest, especially among CD8+ T cells. At doses of 0.1 to 3.0 mg/kg, clonal expansion of both CD4+ and CD8+ T cells in blood was seen between baseline and week 6. The antigen specificity of the clonally expanded peripheral T cells was not determined. After ivuxolimab, more expanded clones were found on average in CD8+ T cells than in CD4+ T cells.

Genomic DNA was extracted from sorted cells for sequencing of the TCRbeta CDR3 region. The immunoSEQ Assay was used for sequencing of TCRbeta CDR3 regions. What TCRdb holds here is the immuneACCESS table cut down to in-frame rearrangements. Part of the clones is not present; checked against another copy, under half of the missing clones reflect an unresolved V gene, and the others are unexplained. This sample holds around 100,000 clones; approximately 93% were observed only once. Together, the top ten hold about 0.27% of the sample. The trial excluded patients who had a history of autoimmune disease or who were on systemic immunosuppression. In every dose cohort, peripheral blood was drawn for TCR sequencing at baseline, cycle 4 day 1, and cycle 7 day 1. Samples came from an open-label, multicenter, first-in-human phase I dose-escalation trial of ivuxolimab. The trial enrolled adults with locally advanced or metastatic head and neck squamous cell, hepatocellular, melanoma or renal cell carcinoma. CD4+ and CD8+ T cells were sorted separately from peripheral blood before TCR sequencing.

Relative to germline, V is 5 bases shorter and J is 4 bases shorter, with 12 bases between their ends. CDR1 is given as SGHTA and CDR2 as FQGTGA, both from the germline V gene. CDR3 length: 14 amino acids, cysteine to phenylalanine. The sequence is cut down to CDR3 DNA, 42 bases in frame from base 1. The sequence was collected from an adult with an advanced solid tumor such as melanoma, head and neck, liver or kidney cancer. Sequenced here: CD4+ or CD8+ T cells sorted from blood, sampled in a trial of the OX40 agonist ivuxolimab. The chain is made from TRBV7-3 and TRBJ2-1; the D segment could be TRBD2, given 5 matching bases. The CDR3 protein sequence reads: CASSPTGTYNEQFF. The nucleotide sequence reads as follows: TGTGCCAGCAGCCCAACGGGAACTTACAATGAGCAGTTCTTC.